Below are 7 T cell receptor beta chains sequenced from a single sample in a study of blood T cell repertoires in COVID-19. The repertoire was sequenced with immunoSEQ multiplex PCR; TCRdb's copy has only in-frame clones and lacks some. The sample records fewer than 300,000 clones, over 75% being singletons. Sequencing input: peripheral blood. The source of these receptors is a woman aged 30 to 39 with acute or convalescent COVID-19.

V gene TRBV18 combines with J gene TRBJ1-2; D might be TRBD1 (6 bases). Germline V gives CDR1 KGHSH, CDR2 LQKENI. Trimming removed 3 bases from V and 6 bases from J, with 11 bases in between. The CDR3 is 13 residues long. The CDR3, as DNA: TGTGCCAGCTCACCGGACAGAATAAATGGCTACACCTTC. Encoded protein: CASSPDRINGYTF.

The chain carries TRBV5-1 and TRBJ2-7; 9 positions match TRBD1. The CDR3 length is 14 residues. The V segment lost 0 bases and the J segment 3 bases; nucleotides outside the gene matches: 1. Germline V gene sequence: CDR1 SGHRS, CDR2 YFSETQ. In nucleotides, the CDR3 is TGCGCCAGCAGCTTGGGACAGGGGGTCTACGAGCAGTACTTC. As protein: CASSLGQGVYEQYF.

This clone has just one count. CDR3 sequence (DNA): TGTGCCACCAGCAGAGGTACTAATCAGCCCCAGCATTTT. This encodes CATSRGTNQPQHF. The rearrangement joins TRBV15 to TRBJ1-5; D is undetermined. The CDR3 is 13 residues long. V was pared by 1 base and J by 4 bases, with 5 bases between. Germline assignment: CDR1 LNHNV and CDR2 YYDKDF (reference sequence).

V and J are TRBV13 and TRBJ1-4; D ambiguous. The V and J ends lost 5 bases and 6 bases respectively, with 10 bases between them. Germline CDR1 is PRHDT and CDR2 is FYEKMQ (reference sequence). The CDR3 has 13 residues. Here the CDR3 DNA reads TGTGCCAGCAGCCCGCGCCCTCATGAAAAACTGTTTTTT. This translates into CASSPRPHEKLFF.

In this sample, this clone turned up a few times. The chain links TRBV7-8 to TRBJ2-4; maybe TRBD1 (6 bases). The V gene's germline CDR1 is SGHVS and CDR2 FQNEAQ. CDR3 length: 15 residues. V shed 1 base and J shed 8 bases, with 15 bases lying between them. For the CDR3, the DNA is TGTGCCAGCAGCTTAGTTCCGGGACAAGGCGACATTCAGTACTTC. Its protein product is CASSLVPGQGDIQYF.

This chain's CDR3 is CASSQTSGRAMTNEQFF. The CDR3 nucleotides are TGTGCCAGCAGCCAGACTAGCGGGAGGGCCATGACCAATGAGCAGTTCTTC. V and J are TRBV5-4 and TRBJ2-1; 14 bases agree with TRBD2. The CDR3 is made up of 17 amino acids. The trim removed 4 bases at V and 6 bases at J, leaving 9 bases unmatched. Germline CDR1 and CDR2: SGHNT and YYREEE (reference sequence). The whole variable domain, filled in from reference TRBV5-4 and TRBJ2-1, reads ETGVTQSPTHLIKTRGQQVTLRCSSQSGHNTVSWYQQALGQGPQFIFQYYREEENGRGNFPPRFSGLQFPNYSSELNVNALELDDSALYLCASSQTSGRAMTNEQFFGPGTRLTVL.

This chain links TRBV24-1 with TRBJ1-2; 9 bases match TRBD1. Germline trimming cut 4 bases from V and 2 bases from J; bases unmatched to any gene: 7. From germline, CDR1 is KGHDR and CDR2 SFDVKD. The CDR3 runs 16 residues. CDR3 sequence (DNA): TGTGCCACCAGTGACCGAACCGGGACAGGGAACTATGGCTACACCTTC. Translated: CATSDRTGTGNYGYTF.